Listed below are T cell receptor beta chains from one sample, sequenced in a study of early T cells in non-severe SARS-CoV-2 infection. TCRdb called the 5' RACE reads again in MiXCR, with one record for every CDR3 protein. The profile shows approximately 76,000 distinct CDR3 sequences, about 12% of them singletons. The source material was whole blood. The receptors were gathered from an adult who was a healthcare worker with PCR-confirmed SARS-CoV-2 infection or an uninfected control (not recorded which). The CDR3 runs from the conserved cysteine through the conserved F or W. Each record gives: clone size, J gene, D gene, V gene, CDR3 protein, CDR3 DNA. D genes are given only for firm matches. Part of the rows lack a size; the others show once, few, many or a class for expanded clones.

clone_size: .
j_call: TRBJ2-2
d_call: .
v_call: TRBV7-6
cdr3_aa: CASSSIPAGANTGELFF
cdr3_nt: TGTGCCAGCAGCTCCATTCCGGCCGGGGCGAACACCGGGGAGCTGTTTTTT

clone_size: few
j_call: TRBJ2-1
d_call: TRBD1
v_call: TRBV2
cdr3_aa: CASSPRPGTDYNEQFF
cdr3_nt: TGTGCCAGCAGTCCTCGACCCGGGACAGATTACAATGAGCAGTTCTTC

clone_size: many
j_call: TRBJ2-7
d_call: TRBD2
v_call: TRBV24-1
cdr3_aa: CATSDIAGGTYEQYF
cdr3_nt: TGTGCCACCAGTGATATAGCGGGAGGGACCTACGAGCAGTACTTC

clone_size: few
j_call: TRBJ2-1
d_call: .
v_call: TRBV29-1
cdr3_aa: CSVEVRRATPYNEQFF
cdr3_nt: TGCAGCGTTGAAGTGCGACGGGCGACACCCTACAATGAGCAGTTCTTC

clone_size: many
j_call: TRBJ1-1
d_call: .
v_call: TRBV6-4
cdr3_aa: CASSAGGGTEAFF
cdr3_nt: TGTGCCAGCAGTGCGGGGGGAGGTACTGAAGCTTTCTTT

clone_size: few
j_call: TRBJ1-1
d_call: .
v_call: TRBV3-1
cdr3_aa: CASSAPLGRGFGNTEAFF
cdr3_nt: TGTGCCAGCAGCGCTCCTCTTGGCAGGGGTTTCGGTAACACTGAAGCTTTCTTT

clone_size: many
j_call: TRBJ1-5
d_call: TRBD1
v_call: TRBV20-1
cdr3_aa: CSASTGVDQPQHF
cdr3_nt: TGCAGTGCTTCCACAGGGGTTGATCAGCCCCAGCATTTT

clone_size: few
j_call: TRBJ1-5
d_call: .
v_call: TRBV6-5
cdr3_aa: CASSPKFGGQPQHF
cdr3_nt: TGTGCCAGCAGTCCAAAATTCGGTGGTCAGCCCCAGCATTTT

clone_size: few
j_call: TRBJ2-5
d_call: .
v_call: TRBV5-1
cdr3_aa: CASSPPRDATGTQYF
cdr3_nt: TGCGCCAGCAGCCCCCCCCGGGACGCGACGGGGACCCAGTACTTC

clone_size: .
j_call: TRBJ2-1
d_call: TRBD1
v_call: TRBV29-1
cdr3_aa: CSVEGRGFHEQFF
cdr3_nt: TGCAGCGTTGAAGGCAGGGGGTTCCATGAGCAGTTCTTC

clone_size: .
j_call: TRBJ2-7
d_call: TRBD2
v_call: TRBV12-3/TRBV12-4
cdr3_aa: CASSLYGGARNEQYF
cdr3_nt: TGTGCCAGCAGTTTGTACGGGGGGGCGCGGAACGAGCAGTACTTC

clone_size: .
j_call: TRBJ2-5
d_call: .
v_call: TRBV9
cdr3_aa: CASSASGFLQETQYF
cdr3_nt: TGTGCCAGCAGCGCGTCGGGCTTTCTCCAAGAGACCCAGTACTTC

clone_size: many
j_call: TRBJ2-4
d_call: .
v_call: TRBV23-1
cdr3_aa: CASSQWELAKNIQYF
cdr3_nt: TGCGCCAGCAGTCAATGGGAGTTAGCCAAAAACATTCAGTACTTC

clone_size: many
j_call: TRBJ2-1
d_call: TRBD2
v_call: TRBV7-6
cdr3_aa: CASSFTSGGDNEQFF
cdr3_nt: TGTGCCAGCAGCTTTACTAGCGGGGGGGACAATGAGCAGTTCTTC

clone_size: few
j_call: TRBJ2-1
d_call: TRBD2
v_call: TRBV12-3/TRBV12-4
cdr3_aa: CASGKDRGGRNNEQFF
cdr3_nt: TGTGCCAGCGGGAAAGACCGGGGGGGCCGAAACAATGAGCAGTTCTTC

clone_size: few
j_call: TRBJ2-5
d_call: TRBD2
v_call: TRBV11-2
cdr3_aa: CASSSGGEWRETQYF
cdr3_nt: TGTGCCAGCAGCTCGGGGGGAGAGTGGCGGGAGACCCAGTACTTC

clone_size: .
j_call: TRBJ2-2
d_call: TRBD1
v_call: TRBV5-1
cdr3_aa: CASSPGQNTGELSF
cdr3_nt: TGCGCCAGCAGCCCGGGACAGAACACCGGGGAGCTGTCTTTT

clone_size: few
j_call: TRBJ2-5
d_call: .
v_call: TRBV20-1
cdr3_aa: CSVPDASRETQYF
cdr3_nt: TGCAGTGTACCGGATGCTTCCCGAGAGACCCAGTACTTC

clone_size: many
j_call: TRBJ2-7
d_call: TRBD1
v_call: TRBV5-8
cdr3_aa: CASSFSRDRDYEQYF
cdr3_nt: TGTGCCAGCAGCTTTTCTCGGGACAGGGACTACGAGCAGTACTTC

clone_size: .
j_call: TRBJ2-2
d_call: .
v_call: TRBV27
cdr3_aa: CASSRWLVDTGELFF
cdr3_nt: TGTGCCAGCAGTAGATGGCTCGTCGACACCGGGGAGCTGTTTTTT

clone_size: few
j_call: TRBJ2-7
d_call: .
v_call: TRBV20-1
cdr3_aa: CSARDHRGNYEQYF
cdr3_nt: TGCAGTGCTAGAGACCACCGGGGGAACTACGAGCAGTACTTC

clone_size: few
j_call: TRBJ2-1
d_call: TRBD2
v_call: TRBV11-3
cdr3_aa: CASSRRGGLNEQFF
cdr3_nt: TGTGCCAGCAGCCGACGGGGGGGCCTCAATGAGCAGTTCTTC

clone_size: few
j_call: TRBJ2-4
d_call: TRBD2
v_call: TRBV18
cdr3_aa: CASSPPSAGVQNIQYF
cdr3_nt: TGTGCCAGCTCACCACCATCAGCGGGAGTCCAAAACATTCAGTACTTC

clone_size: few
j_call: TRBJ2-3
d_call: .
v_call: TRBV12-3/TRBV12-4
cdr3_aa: CASSLGIPGADTQYF
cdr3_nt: TGTGCCAGCAGTTTAGGGATACCTGGGGCAGATACGCAGTATTTT